A single sample is the source of the 23 T cell receptor beta chains below, sequenced in a study of metastatic and nonmetastatic thyroid tumors. TCRdb re-called the PCR reads through MiXCR. The sample has over 40,000 clones, 11% seen once; the top ten hold roughly 25%. Thyroid surgery was preceded by no treatment in any patient. Sequencing was performed on blood. The origin of the receptors is a female donor with papillary thyroid cancer or a benign thyroid nodule (not recorded which). Some clones in this sample may be carry-over from other donors' samples.

This chain joins TRBV5-1 and TRBJ1-2; D gene unclear. Germline CDR1 reads SGHRS; CDR2 reads YFSETQ. Trimming took 2 bases from V and 1 from J, leaving 9 bases between them. The CDR3 is 14 amino acids. This CDR3 is CASSFETSNYGYTF. Here the CDR3 DNA reads TGCGCCAGCAGCTTCGAGACCAGTAACTATGGCTACACCTTC.

This clone was found many times. The chain combines TRBV5-8 with TRBJ2-7; 9 nucleotides match TRBD1. With V trimmed by 4 bases and J by 7 bases, 15 bases remained unmatched. Germline CDR1 reads SGHTS; CDR2 reads YDEGEE. There are 16 residues in the CDR3. In DNA form, the CDR3 reads TGTGCCAGCAGCCCCCTGTTACCGGGGGACAGGGAAGAGCAGTACTTC. Amino acid sequence: CASSPLLPGDREEQYF.

Many counts were recorded for this clone. The CDR3, as DNA: TGTGCCAGCAGCCTGGTGCAGGGTTCCTATGGCTACACCTTC. Protein product: CASSLVQGSYGYTF. The genes are TRBV7-8 and TRBJ1-2; a possible D gene is TRBD1 (5 bases). V was trimmed by 5 bases and J by 4 bases, leaving 14 bases between them. This CDR3 is built from 14 residues. CDR1 and CDR2 from the germline V gene are SGHVS and FQNEAQ.

Only a few counts were recorded for this clone. V is TRBV20-1 and J is TRBJ2-3, with D perhaps TRBD1 (6 bases). The length of the CDR3 is 12 residues. Germline V lookup: CDR1 DFQATT, CDR2 SNEGSKA (reference sequence). Trimming pared 3 bases from V and 4 bases from J, leaving 8 bases between. In DNA, the CDR3 is TGCAGTGCTAGGGGGGCGGCAGATACGCAGTATTTT. It is translated as CSARGAADTQYF.

This clone has ten or more counts. This chain connects TRBV6-1 to TRBJ1-2, with 8 bases lining up with TRBD1. The junction had 3 bases not matched to a gene; V was cut back by 7 bases and J by 2 bases. Germline V lookup: CDR1 MNHNS, CDR2 SASEGT. The CDR3 totals 13 residues. The CDR3 nucleotides are TGTGCCAGCATAAACAGGGGGAACTATGGCTACACCTTC. This encodes CASINRGNYGYTF.

This clone was recorded at least ten times. This rearrangement joins TRBV5-1 to TRBJ2-6; TRBD1 or TRBD2 may be the D gene (6 bases each). Germline loops: CDR1 SGHRS, CDR2 YFSETQ. Trimming removed 3 bases at V and 1 base at J, with 17 bases between. The CDR3 loop spans 18 amino acids. CDR3 DNA sequence: TGCGCCAGCAGCTCTTCTTGGGGGGCGCGATCTGGGGCCAACGTCCTGACTTTC. This gives the protein CASSSSWGARSGANVLTF.

The chain recombines TRBV5-1 with TRBJ1-2; D call uncertain. The V gene's germline CDR1 is SGHRS and CDR2 YFSETQ. The CDR3 totals 16 residues. V was pared by 2 bases and J by 4 bases, with 18 bases between. CDR3 coding DNA: TGCGCCAGCAGCTTTGGACTGGTGACGGAGAGCTATGGCTACACCTTC. Protein: CASSFGLVTESYGYTF.

This clone showed up many times. The chain employs TRBV4-1 and TRBJ2-1; perhaps TRBD2 as D (5 bases). CDR1 and CDR2 (germline): MGHRA, YSYEKL. The CDR3 is made up of 13 amino acids. The ends were cut back, 1 base at V and 6 bases at J, with 7 bases in the middle. The CDR3 loop reads CASSQVRGNEQFF. The CDR3 DNA reads TGCGCCAGCAGCCAAGTACGGGGCAATGAGCAGTTCTTC.

Many counts were recorded for this clone. CDR3 region: CASTQAVSSTDTQYF. The DNA of the CDR3 is TGTGCCAGCACCCAGGCCGTATCTAGCACAGATACGCAGTATTTT. This chain links TRBV28 with TRBJ2-3; D call uncertain. Trimming shortened V by 7 bases and J by 0 bases, and 14 bases separated the two germline ends. The CDR3 length is 15 residues. The V gene's germline CDR1 is MDHEN and CDR2 SYDVKM.

This clone was counted many times. A much larger clone lies a single base off, so this may be a read error. Additional DNA sequences in this sample encode the identical CDR3. V gene TRBV28 combines with J gene TRBJ1-6, with TRBD1 matching over 7 bases. Germline CDR1 MDHEN, CDR2 SYDVKM. CDR3 length: 13 residues. Written as DNA, the CDR3 is TGTGCCGGCAGTGCCCCCGGGACAGTGTCCCTCCACTTT. Its translation is CAGSAPGTVSLHF.

In its sample, this clone was seen many times. The chain employs TRBV28 and TRBJ1-2; a weak D match, TRBD1 (6 bases). This CDR3 is 13 amino acids long. Germline V lookup: CDR1 MDHEN, CDR2 SYDVKM. Trimming cost V 5 bases and J 4 bases, with 11 bases left between them. DNA for the CDR3: TGTGCCAGCAGTGGGGGCAGGGCCTATGGCTACACCTTC. Residues: CASSGGRAYGYTF.

The table lists this clone with many counts. The chain links TRBV5-1 to TRBJ1-1, with a possible D match to TRBD1 (5 bases). This CDR3 has 19 residues. The germline V and J ends were trimmed by 0 bases and 2 bases, with 23 bases remaining between them. Germline-derived CDR1 and CDR2 are SGHRS and YFSETQ. CDR3: CASSLARSRSQRGNTEAFF. The CDR3 bases are TGCGCCAGCAGCTTGGCCAGGTCCAGGTCGCAAAGGGGAAACACTGAAGCTTTCTTT. The full variable domain, with the rest looked up from reference TRBV5-1 and TRBJ1-1, is KAGVTQTPRYLIKTRGQQVTLSCSPISGHRSVSWYQQTPGQGLQFLFEYFSETQRNKGNFPGRFSGRQFSNSRSEMNVSTLELGDSALYLCASSLARSRSQRGNTEAFFGQGTRLTVV.

This clone occurred many times. The chain joins TRBV27 to TRBJ2-5, with 7 bases fitting TRBD2. The length of the CDR3 is 15 residues. After removal of 3 bases from V and 2 bases from J, the junction contained 6 bases not matched to a gene. Germline V gene data show CDR1 as MNHEY and CDR2 as SMNVEV (reference sequence). DNA of the CDR3: TGTGCCAGCAGTTTCCTAGGGAGGGATCAAGAGACCCAGTACTTC. Protein sequence: CASSFLGRDQETQYF.

The rearrangement links TRBV20-1 to TRBJ1-1; D ambiguous. V was clipped by 4 bases and J by 0 bases, with 9 bases between them. Per the germline V gene, CDR1 is DFQATT and CDR2 is SNEGSKA (reference sequence). The CDR3 runs to 13 residues. The CDR3 nucleotides read TGCAGTGCTACACCGAGGATGAACACTGAAGCTTTCTTT. Its translation is CSATPRMNTEAFF.

Note on this clone: A much larger clone sits a single nucleotide away, making a read error possible. This same CDR3 is encoded by further DNA sequences in the sample. The chain links TRBV20-1 to TRBJ2-3; tentative D call: TRBD1 (5 bases). CDR1 is DFQATT and CDR2 is SNEGSKA in the germline V gene (reference sequence). The V and J ends lost 4 bases and 0 bases respectively, with 14 bases between them. The CDR3 is 15 amino acids. The CDR3 loop is CSATETVTSTDTQYF. In nucleotides, the CDR3 is TGCAGTGCTACGGAGACAGTAACTAGCACAGATACGCAGTATTTT.

Many counts were recorded for this clone. The gene calls are TRBV10-1 and TRBJ2-7, with 7 bases matching TRBD2. The V and J ends lost 2 bases and 4 bases, in that order; junction bases with no gene match: 11. The CDR3 extends over 16 amino acids. Germline V gene sequence: CDR1 WNHNN, CDR2 SYGVQD (reference sequence). CDR3 DNA sequence: TGCGCCAGCAGTGAGGCTTTCGGCGGGAGCCGATACGAGCAGTACTTC. Its protein is CASSEAFGGSRYEQYF.

This clone was seen repeatedly, ten times or more. The chain recombines TRBV7-8 with TRBJ2-5; D may be TRBD2 (5 bases). Trimming stripped 1 base from V and 5 bases from J, with 20 bases between. Looked up from germline, CDR1 is SGHVS and CDR2 is FQNEAQ. The CDR3 is made up of 17 amino acids. The CDR3 nucleotides read TGTGCCAGCAGCTTAGTCGTCGGCTCCACTACGGGGGAGACCCAGTACTTC. It specifies CASSLVVGSTTGETQYF.

This clone has ten or more counts. V and J are TRBV10-3 and TRBJ2-7, with 9 bases lining up with TRBD2. The CDR3 spans 14 residues. Germline V gives CDR1 ENHRY, CDR2 SYGVKD. Germline trimming cut 3 bases from V and 4 bases from J; bases unmatched to any gene: 4. This chain's CDR3 is CAISDGLAGYEQYF. The CDR3 DNA follows: TGTGCCATCAGTGACGGGCTAGCGGGGTACGAGCAGTACTTC.

This clone was seen repeatedly, ten times or more. This chain uses TRBV18 with TRBJ1-5; D remains unclear. Germline-derived CDR1 and CDR2 are KGHSH and LQKENI. The CDR3 loop spans 14 amino acids. Trimming took 4 bases from V and 2 from J, leaving 9 bases between them. The CDR3 protein is CASSRGGGNQPQHF. For the CDR3, the DNA is TGTGCCAGCTCACGGGGAGGAGGCAATCAGCCCCAGCATTTT.

This clone was detected ten times or more. The chain is built from TRBV27 and TRBJ2-5, with 8 bases matching TRBD2. Germline lookup yields CDR1 MNHEY and CDR2 SMNVEV (reference sequence). This CDR3 comprises 19 residues. Trimming cost V 6 bases and J 2 bases; bases outside gene matches: 20. CDR3 loop: CASSLEVLTSGEVQETQYF. CDR3 in DNA: TGTGCCAGCAGCCTCGAGGTCCTCACTAGCGGAGAGGTGCAAGAGACCCAGTACTTC.

The sample holds many counts of this clone. The chain has TRBV7-2 and TRBJ2-1; 11 bases are shared with TRBD1. V gave up 7 bases and J gave up 9 bases; unmatched junction bases: 11. The CDR3 has 15 residues. In germline, CDR1 is SGHTA, CDR2 FQGNSA. The CDR3 region has the DNA TGTGCCAGCAACCACCGGGACAGGGGGGAAGGTGAGCAGTTCTTC. Protein sequence: CASNHRDRGEGEQFF.

Only a few counts were recorded for this clone. This may come from a read error, since a much larger clone is one base off. The chain links TRBV10-2 to TRBJ2-3, with D unclear. With 8 bases removed from V and 2 bases from J, the gap between germline ends came to 11 bases. Germline assignment: CDR1 WSHSY and CDR2 SAAADI. The CDR3 spans 13 residues. The CDR3 loop reads CASLCRPTDTQYF. The CDR3 DNA is TGCGCCAGCCTATGCAGGCCCACAGATACGCAGTATTTT.

This clone was detected ten times or more. The V call is TRBV15, the J call TRBJ2-7, with no clear D. CDR3 size: 14 residues. Trimming removed 0 bases from V and 0 bases from J, with 6 bases in between. CDR1 LNHNV and CDR2 YYDKDF come from the germline V gene (reference sequence). CDR3 nucleotides: TGTGCCACCAGCAGAGATGCGAGCTCCTACGAGCAGTACTTC. Residues: CATSRDASSYEQYF.